The entry below gives a single T cell receptor beta chain sequence along with its context. Its antigen is undetermined. From the multiplex PCR reads, TCRdb called clonotypes with MiXCR, one entry per CDR3 protein. The sample shows roughly 220,000 distinct CDR3 sequences, approximately 36% of them seen only once. The lymph nodes were axillary draining lymph nodes from breast cancer patients. These data belong to a study of breast tumors, draining lymph nodes, adjacent tissues. Points from the study as a whole: Compared with basal-like, luminal-like tumors shared significantly more repertoire with nontumor tissue. That most tumor T cells come from lymph nodes remained unproven. Compared with lymph nodes, tumors were less diverse; compared with nontumor tissue, more.

Germline loops: CDR1 SNHLY, CDR2 FYNNEI. The CDR3 has 13 amino acids. V lost 6 bases and J 7 bases, leaving 15 bases between the germline ends. The sample consisted of axillary lymph node tissue. The TCR sequence derives from a female donor with breast cancer. Some clones in this sample may be carry-over from other donors' samples. V and J are TRBV2 and TRBJ1-1; D not certain. CDR3 residues: CASSERLPLEAFF. The CDR3 nucleotides are TGTGCCAGCAGCGAGAGACTCCCACTTGAAGCTTTCTTT.